The 7 T cell receptor beta chains below all came from one sample that was sequenced in a study of regulatory T cells in long-lasting Graves disease. With iRepertoire HTBI primers and Arm-PCR of CDR3 regions, TCR beta libraries were built. Via MiXCR, TCRdb re-called the multiplex PCR reads, giving one row per CDR3 protein. The data contain 600,000 to 850,000 distinct CDR3 sequences, roughly 30% of them singletons. The time point: persistent/refractory GD, antithyroid drugs over 5 years with positive TRAb. Construction of the TCR library relied on RNA isolated from PBMCs. The specimen comprised peripheral blood mononuclear cells (PBMCs), sampled when the disease was refractory, from a patient treated with antithyroid drugs. The receptors were sampled from a female donor with Graves disease.

This sequence joins TRBV9 and TRBJ1-1; D possibly corresponds to TRBD1 (5 bases). CDR1 is SGDLS and CDR2 is YYNGEE in the germline V gene. The CDR3 spans 14 residues. Trimming removed 3 bases from V and 1 base from J, with 10 bases in between. The CDR3 spells CASSAGGGNTEAFF. The CDR3 DNA is TGTGCCAGCAGCGCGGGGGGAGGGAACACTGAAGCTTTCTTT. Full variable domain (rest looked up from reference TRBV9 and TRBJ1-1): DSGVTQTPKHLITATGQRVTLRCSPRSGDLSVYWYQQSLDQGLQFLIQYYNGEERAKGNILERFSAQQFPDLHSELNLSSLELGDSALYFCASSAGGGNTEAFFGQGTRLTVV.

The chain recombines TRBV5-4 with TRBJ1-6; a possible D gene is TRBD1 (6 bases). CDR1 is SGHNT, CDR2 YYREEE, per germline (reference sequence). Trimming cost V 0 bases and J 7 bases, with 14 bases left between them. The length of the CDR3 is 16 residues. The CDR3 protein is CASSLGTLGANSPLHF. The CDR3 DNA reads as TGTGCCAGCAGCTTGGGAACTCTGGGGGCCAATTCACCCCTCCACTTT. Using reference TRBV5-4 and TRBJ1-6 for the parts outside the CDR3, the full variable domain is ETGVTQSPTHLIKTRGQQVTLRCSSQSGHNTVSWYQQALGQGPQFIFQYYREEENGRGNFPPRFSGLQFPNYSSELNVNALELDDSALYLCASSLGTLGANSPLHFGNGTRLTVT.

This clonotype has only a few counts. The rearrangement uses TRBV20-1 and TRBJ1-1, with D uncertain. V lost 3 bases, J lost 8 bases, and 13 bases lay in between. Germline CDR1 is DFQATT and CDR2 is SNEGSKA (reference sequence). The CDR3 length is 12 residues. The CDR3 region is CSASIVFYEAFF. CDR3 nucleotides: TGCAGTGCTAGTATTGTTTTCTACGAAGCTTTCTTT.

This clonotype was observed a handful of times. This chain joins TRBV30 and TRBJ1-5; possible D gene TRBD1, 5 bases. The germline V gene encodes CDR1 GTSNPN and CDR2 SVGIG (reference sequence). There are 14 residues in the CDR3. V lost 2 bases, J lost 4 bases, and 12 bases lay in between. DNA of the CDR3: TGTGCCTGGAGTCCCATGGGGGGGAATCAGCCCCAGCATTTT. Its protein product is CAWSPMGGNQPQHF.

This clonotype was detected only a few times. The chain uses TRBV27 and TRBJ1-1; D gene ambiguous. V was clipped by 3 bases and J by 1 base, with 24 bases between them. CDR3 length: 19 amino acids. CDR1 is MNHEY, CDR2 SMNVEV, per germline (reference sequence). The CDR3 DNA follows: TGTGCCAGCAGTTTTTTAGCAGTAGGCTCCGGGTTAGGGAACACTGAAGCTTTCTTT. This codes for CASSFLAVGSGLGNTEAFF.

There are a few counts of this clonotype. The chain is built from TRBV9 and TRBJ1-4; tentative D call: TRBD1 (5 bases). The CDR3 totals 15 residues. The V gene lost 0 bases and the J gene lost 8 bases, with 14 bases spanning the gap. Germline V CDR1 and CDR2: SGDLS, YYNGEE. This CDR3 is CASSVGPGREEKLFF. The CDR3 bases are TGTGCCAGCAGCGTAGGCCCGGGCAGGGAAGAAAAACTGTTTTTT.

The chain is built from TRBV6-1 and TRBJ2-5, with D perhaps matching TRBD2 (6 bases). The CDR3 loop spans 13 amino acids. CDR1 is MNHNS, CDR2 SASEGT, per germline. CDR3 amino acids: CASGRGSQETQYF. The DNA for the CDR3 is TGTGCAAGCGGGCGGGGTAGCCAAGAGACCCAGTACTTC.